This record covers a single T cell receptor (beta chain). The sample comes from a study of blood T cell repertoires in COVID-19. Study-wide context: Whether acute or convalescent, the COVID-19 samples came from the United States, Italy and Spain.

The CDR3 length is 13 residues. The germline V gene encodes CDR1 DFQATT and CDR2 SNEGSKA (reference sequence). Unmatched junction bases numbered 6, after V lost 3 bases and J lost 8 bases. Profiling relied on immunoSEQ multiplex PCR, and the TCRdb table lists in-frame clones only, not all of them. The sample consists of 70,000 or so clones, 82% of them appearing once. J is TRBJ1-4 and V is TRBV20-1; TRBD1 aligns across 7 bases. Material: peripheral blood. This TCR derives from a human donor in a cohort sampled during active COVID-19. CDR3 amino acids: CSASPQGHEKLFF. The CDR3 DNA reads as TGCAGTGCTAGTCCACAGGGGCACGAAAAACTGTTTTTT.